This TCR beta chain was identified in a study of control samples from healthy donors and cancer patients. Profiling relied on immunoSEQ multiplex PCR, and the TCRdb table lists in-frame clones only, not all of them. Here the sample spans 160,000 or so clones, roughly 94% being singletons. V was shortened by 0 bases and J by 9 bases, with 0 bases between the two germline ends. There are 10 residues in the CDR3. Germline lookup yields CDR1 SNHLY and CDR2 FYNNEI. Sample: blood. V and J are TRBV2 and TRBJ2-1; D unresolved. This sequence originates from a woman aged 40 to 50 in good health. CDR3 bases: TGTGCCAGCAGTGAAGCTGAGCAGTTCTTC. Translation: CASSEAEQFF. The full variable domain, its missing parts supplied by reference TRBV2 and TRBJ2-1, is EPEVTQTPSHQVTQMGQEVILRCVPISNHLYFYWYRQILGQKVEFLVSFYNNEISEKSEIFDDQFSVERPDGSNFTLKIRSTKLEDSAMYFCASSEAEQFFGPGTRLTVL.